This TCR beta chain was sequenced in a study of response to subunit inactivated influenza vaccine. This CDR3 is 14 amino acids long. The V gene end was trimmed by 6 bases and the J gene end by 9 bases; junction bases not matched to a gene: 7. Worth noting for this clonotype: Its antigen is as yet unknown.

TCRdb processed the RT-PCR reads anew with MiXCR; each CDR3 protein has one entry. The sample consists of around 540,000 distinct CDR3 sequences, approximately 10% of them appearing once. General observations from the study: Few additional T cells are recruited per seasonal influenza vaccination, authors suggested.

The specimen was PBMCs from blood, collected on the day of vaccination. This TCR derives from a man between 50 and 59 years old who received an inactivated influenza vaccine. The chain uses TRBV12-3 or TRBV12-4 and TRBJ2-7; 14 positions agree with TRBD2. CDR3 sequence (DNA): TGTGCCAGCAGCCAGACTAGCGGGAGGGCAGGGCAGTACTTC. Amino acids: CASSQTSGRAGQYF.